This T cell receptor (beta chain) appears in the sequencing data of a study of CXCR3-negative and CXCR3-positive naive CD8 T cells. Whole-study findings and limits: Naive cells positive for CXCR3 carried more hydrophobic TRB CDR3s than CXCR3-negative ones.

The CDR3 runs to 15 residues. Germline-derived CDR1 and CDR2 are WSHSY and SAAADI. As concerns this clonotype: Its antigen is not identified.

Carrying UMI labels, the TRB cDNA libraries were prepared through 5' RACE. After re-calling the 5' RACE reads, TCRdb lists one entry per CDR3 protein, DNA absent. This specimen shows approximately 100,000 distinct CDR3 sequences; the ten leading clones hold about 0.34%. The chain employs TRBV10-2 and TRBJ2-3; without DNA, the TCRdb call of TRBD1 cannot be checked. This TCR came from a human donor in good health. Some clones in this sample may be carry-over from other donors' samples. Sequencing was done on a sample of naive CXCR3+ CD8+ T cells from blood. Described subset: CD45RO-CCR7+CD27+CD95- naive CD8+ T cells expressing CXCR3 (TNR3+). CDR3 loop: CASSEAGYYSDTQYF.